The subject of this entry is one TCR beta chain. These data belong to a study of human T cells and chemical hapten exposure. Time point in this sample: patch test 3, about 24 weeks after DPC sensitization. Treatment reported: therapeutic diphenylcyclopropenone sensitization with weekly scalp DPC. TCRdb fed the RACE reads into MiXCR, producing one record per CDR3 protein. The sample lists 150,000 to 200,000 distinct CDR3 sequences; approximately 24% were seen once. The ends lost 1 base at V and 3 bases at J; junction bases unmatched: 6. The germline V gene encodes CDR1 MNHEY and CDR2 SVGAGI. The CDR3 extends over 15 amino acids.

The genes are TRBV6-5 and TRBJ2-7; 7 nucleotides line up with TRBD2. Sequencing used whole blood, obtained in connection with sensitization to the hapten diphenylcyclopropenone (DPC). This receptor was identified in a woman aged 40 to 50 with alopecia areata. Some clones in this sample may be carry-over from other donors' samples. The DNA for the CDR3 is TGTGCCAGCAGTTACTGGAGTGGGGACTACTACGAGCAGTACTTC. This sequence encodes CASSYWSGDYYEQYF.